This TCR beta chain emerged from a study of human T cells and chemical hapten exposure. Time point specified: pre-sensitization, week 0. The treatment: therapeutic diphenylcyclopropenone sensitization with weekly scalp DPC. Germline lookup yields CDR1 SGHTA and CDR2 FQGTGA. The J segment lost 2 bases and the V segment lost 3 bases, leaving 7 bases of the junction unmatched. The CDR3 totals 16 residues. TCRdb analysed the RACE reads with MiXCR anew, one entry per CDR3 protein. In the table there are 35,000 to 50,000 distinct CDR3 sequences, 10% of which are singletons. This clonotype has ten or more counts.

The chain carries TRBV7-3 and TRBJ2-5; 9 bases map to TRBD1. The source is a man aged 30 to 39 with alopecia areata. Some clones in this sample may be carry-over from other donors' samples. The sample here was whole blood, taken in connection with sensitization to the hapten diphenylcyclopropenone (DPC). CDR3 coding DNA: TGTGCCAGCAGCTTGGGACAGGGCTACGGACAAGAGACCCAGTACTTC. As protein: CASSLGQGYGQETQYF.